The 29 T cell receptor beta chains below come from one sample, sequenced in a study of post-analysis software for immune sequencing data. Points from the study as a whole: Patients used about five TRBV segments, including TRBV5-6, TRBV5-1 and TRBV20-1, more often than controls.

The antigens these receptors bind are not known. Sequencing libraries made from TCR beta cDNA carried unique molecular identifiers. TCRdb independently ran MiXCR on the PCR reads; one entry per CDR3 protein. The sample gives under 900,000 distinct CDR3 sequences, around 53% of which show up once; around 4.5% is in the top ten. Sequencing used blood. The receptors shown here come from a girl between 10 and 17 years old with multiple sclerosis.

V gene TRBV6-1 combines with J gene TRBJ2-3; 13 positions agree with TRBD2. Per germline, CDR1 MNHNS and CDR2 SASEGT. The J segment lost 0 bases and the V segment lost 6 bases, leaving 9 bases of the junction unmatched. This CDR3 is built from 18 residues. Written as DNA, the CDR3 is TGTGCCAGCAGCCCCGGGACTAGCGGGGCGCCGAGCACAGATACGCAGTATTTT. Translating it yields CASSPGTSGAPSTDTQYF.

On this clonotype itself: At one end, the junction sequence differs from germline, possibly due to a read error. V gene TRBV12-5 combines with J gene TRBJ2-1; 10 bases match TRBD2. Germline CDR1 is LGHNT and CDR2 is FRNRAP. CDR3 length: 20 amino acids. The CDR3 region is CASGLVVASGRIISYNEQFF. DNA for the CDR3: TGCGCTAGTGGTTTGGTAGTGGCTAGCGGGAGAATCATATCCTACAATGAGCAGTTCTTC.

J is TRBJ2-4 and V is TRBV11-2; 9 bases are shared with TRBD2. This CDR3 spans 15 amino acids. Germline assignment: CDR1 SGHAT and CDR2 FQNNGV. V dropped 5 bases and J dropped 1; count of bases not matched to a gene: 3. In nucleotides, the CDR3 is TGTGCCAGCAGCGCGGGGGGGCCGGCCAAAAACATTCAGTACTTC. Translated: CASSAGGPAKNIQYF.

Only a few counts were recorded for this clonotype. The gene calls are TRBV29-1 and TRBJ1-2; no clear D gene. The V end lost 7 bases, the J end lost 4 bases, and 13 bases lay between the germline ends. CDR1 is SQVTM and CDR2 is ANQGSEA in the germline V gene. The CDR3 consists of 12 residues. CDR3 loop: CSALRAPYGYTF. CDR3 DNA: TGCAGCGCCCTCCGGGCTCCCTATGGCTACACCTTC.

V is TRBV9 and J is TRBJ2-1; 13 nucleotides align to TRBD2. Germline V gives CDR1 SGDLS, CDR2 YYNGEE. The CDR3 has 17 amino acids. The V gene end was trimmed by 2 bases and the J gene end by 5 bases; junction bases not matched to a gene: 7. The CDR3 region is CASSVTTGTSGDNEQFF. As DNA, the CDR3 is TGTGCCAGCAGCGTCACAACCGGGACTAGCGGGGACAATGAGCAGTTCTTC.

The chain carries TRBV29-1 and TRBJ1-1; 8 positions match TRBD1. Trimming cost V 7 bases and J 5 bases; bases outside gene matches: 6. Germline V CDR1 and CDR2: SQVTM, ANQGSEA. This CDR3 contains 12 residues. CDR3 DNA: TGCAGCGCCAGGGGGCGCTGGACTGAAGCTTTCTTT. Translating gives CSARGRWTEAFF.

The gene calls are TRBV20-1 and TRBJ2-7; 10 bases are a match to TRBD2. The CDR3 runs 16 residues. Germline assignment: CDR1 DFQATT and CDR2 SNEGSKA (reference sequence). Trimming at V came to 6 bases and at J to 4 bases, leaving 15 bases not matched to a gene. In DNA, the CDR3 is TGCAGTGCGCTTCGAGAGCGGCCTAGCGGGAGTTACGAGCAGTACTTC. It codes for CSALRERPSGSYEQYF.

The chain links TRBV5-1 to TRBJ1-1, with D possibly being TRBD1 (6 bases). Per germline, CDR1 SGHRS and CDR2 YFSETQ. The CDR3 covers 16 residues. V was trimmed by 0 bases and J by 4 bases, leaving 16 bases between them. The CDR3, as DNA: TGCGCCAGCAGCTTGGCCGGGGCGGGGGCGCTCACTGAAGCTTTCTTT. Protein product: CASSLAGAGALTEAFF. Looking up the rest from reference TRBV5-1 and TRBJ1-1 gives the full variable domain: KAGVTQTPRYLIKTRGQQVTLSCSPISGHRSVSWYQQTPGQGLQFLFEYFSETQRNKGNFPGRFSGRQFSNSRSEMNVSTLELGDSALYLCASSLAGAGALTEAFFGQGTRLTVV.

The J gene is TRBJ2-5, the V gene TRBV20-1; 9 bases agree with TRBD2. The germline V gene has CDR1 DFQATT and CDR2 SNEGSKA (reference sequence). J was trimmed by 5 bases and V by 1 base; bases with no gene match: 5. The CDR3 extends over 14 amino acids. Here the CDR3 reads CSARAYGLAETQYF. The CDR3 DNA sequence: TGCAGTGCTAGAGCCTACGGACTAGCGGAGACCCAGTACTTC.

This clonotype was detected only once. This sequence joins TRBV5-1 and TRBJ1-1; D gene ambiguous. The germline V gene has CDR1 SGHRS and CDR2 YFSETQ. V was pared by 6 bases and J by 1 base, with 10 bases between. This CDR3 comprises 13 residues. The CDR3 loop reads CASTPIGNTEAFF. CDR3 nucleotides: TGCGCCAGCACCCCTATCGGGAACACTGAAGCTTTCTTT.

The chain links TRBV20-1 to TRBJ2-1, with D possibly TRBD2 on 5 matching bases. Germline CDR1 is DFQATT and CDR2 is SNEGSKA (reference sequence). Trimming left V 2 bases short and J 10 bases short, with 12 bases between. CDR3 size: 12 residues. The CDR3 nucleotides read TGCAGTGCTAGATTAGCGTCCTACGAGCAGTTCTTC. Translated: CSARLASYEQFF.

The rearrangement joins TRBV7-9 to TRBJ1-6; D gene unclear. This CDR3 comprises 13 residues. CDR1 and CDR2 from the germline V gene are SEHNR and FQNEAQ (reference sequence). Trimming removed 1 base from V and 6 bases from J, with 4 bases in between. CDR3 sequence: CASSLGVNSPLHF. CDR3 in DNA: TGTGCCAGCAGCTTAGGAGTTAATTCACCCCTCCACTTT.

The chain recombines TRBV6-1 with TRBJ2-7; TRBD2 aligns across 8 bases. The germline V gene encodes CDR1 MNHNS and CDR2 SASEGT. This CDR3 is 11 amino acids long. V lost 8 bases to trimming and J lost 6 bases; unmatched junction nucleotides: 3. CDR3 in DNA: TGTGCCAGCGCCCGGGAGGGCGAGCAGTACTTC. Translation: CASAREGEQYF.

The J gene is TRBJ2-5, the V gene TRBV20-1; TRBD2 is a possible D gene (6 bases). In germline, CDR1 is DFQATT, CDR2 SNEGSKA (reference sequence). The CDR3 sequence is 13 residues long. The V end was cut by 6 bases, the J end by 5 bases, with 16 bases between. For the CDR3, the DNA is TGCAGTGCGGGGGACTTACACGGGGAGACCCAGTACTTC. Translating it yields CSAGDLHGETQYF.

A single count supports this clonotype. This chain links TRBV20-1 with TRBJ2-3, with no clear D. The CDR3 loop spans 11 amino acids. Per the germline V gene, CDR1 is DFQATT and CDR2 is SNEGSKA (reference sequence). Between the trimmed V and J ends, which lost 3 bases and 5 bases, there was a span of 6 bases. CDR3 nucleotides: TGCAGTGCTAGGACTGGAGATACGCAGTATTTT. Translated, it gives CSARTGDTQYF.

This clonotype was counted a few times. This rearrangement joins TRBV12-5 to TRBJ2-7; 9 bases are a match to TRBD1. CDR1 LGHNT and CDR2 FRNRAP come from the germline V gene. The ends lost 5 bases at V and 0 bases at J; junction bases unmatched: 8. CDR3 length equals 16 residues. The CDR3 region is CASGPGTGLYSYEQYF. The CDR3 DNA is TGTGCTAGTGGTCCCGGGACAGGGCTCTACTCCTACGAGCAGTACTTC.

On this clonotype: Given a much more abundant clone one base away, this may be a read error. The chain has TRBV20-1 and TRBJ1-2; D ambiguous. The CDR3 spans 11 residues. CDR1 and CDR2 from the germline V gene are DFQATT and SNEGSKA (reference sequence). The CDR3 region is CSVGAKYGYTF. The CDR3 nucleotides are TGCAGTGTTGGAGCTAAATATGGCTACACCTTC.

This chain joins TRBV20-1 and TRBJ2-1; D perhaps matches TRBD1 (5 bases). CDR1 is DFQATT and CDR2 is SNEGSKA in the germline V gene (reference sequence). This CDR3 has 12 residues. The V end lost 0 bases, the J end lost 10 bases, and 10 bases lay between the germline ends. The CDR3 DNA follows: TGCAGTGCTAGAGATGACAGCGAGGAGCAGTTCTTC. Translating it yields CSARDDSEEQFF.

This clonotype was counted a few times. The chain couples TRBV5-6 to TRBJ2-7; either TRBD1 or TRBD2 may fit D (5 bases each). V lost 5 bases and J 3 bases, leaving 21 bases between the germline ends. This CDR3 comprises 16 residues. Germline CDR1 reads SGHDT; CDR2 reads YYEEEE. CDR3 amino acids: CASSSLRDGGYYEQYF. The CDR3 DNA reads TGTGCCAGCAGTTCCCTACGGGACGGAGGTTACTACGAGCAGTACTTC.

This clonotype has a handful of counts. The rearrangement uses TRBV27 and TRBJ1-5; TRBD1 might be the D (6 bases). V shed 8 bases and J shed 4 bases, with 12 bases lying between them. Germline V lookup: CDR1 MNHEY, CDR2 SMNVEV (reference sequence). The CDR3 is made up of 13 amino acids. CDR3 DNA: TGTGCCAGCTCGGGACAATCTAATCAGCCCCAGCATTTT. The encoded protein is CASSGQSNQPQHF.

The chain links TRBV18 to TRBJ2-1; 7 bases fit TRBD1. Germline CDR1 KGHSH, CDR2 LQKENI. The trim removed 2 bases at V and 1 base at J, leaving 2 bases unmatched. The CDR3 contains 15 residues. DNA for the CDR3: TGTGCCAGCTCACCATCACAGGGGTCCTACAATGAGCAGTTCTTC. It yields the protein CASSPSQGSYNEQFF.

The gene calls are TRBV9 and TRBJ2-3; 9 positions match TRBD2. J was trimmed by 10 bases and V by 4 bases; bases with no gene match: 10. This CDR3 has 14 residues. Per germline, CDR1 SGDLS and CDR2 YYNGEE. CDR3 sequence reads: CASSLTSGGVAQYF. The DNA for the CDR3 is TGTGCCAGCAGCTTGACTAGCGGAGGGGTTGCGCAGTATTTT.

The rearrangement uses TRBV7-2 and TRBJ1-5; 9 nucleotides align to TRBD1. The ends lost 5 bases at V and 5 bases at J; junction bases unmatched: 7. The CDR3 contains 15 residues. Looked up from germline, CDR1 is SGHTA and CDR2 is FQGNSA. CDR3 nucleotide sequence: TGTGCCAGCAGCCGAGGGACAGGGTTGTATCAGCCCCAGCATTTT. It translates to CASSRGTGLYQPQHF.

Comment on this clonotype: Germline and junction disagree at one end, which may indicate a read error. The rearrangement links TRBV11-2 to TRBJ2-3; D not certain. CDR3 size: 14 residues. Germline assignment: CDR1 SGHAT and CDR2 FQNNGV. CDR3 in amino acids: CASSLIGGTDAQYF. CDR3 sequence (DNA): TGTGCCAGCAGCTTAATTGGCGGCACAGATGCGCAGTATTTT.

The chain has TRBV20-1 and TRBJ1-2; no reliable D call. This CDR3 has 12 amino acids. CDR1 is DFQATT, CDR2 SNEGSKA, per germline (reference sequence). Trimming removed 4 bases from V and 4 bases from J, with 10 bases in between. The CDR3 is CSAIDGVYGYTF. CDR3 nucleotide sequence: TGCAGTGCTATCGACGGTGTCTATGGCTACACCTTC.

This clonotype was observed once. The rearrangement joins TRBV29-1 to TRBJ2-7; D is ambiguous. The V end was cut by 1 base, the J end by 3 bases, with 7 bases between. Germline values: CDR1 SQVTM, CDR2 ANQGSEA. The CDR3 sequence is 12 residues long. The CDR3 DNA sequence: TGCAGCGTTGAAGGCGAATTCTACGAGCAGTACTTC. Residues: CSVEGEFYEQYF.

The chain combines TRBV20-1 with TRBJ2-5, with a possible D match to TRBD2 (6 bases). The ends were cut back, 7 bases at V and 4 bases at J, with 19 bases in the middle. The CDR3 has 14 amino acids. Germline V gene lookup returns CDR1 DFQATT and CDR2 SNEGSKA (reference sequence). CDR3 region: CSGLERTIRETQYF. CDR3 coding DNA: TGCAGTGGATTAGAAAGGACTATTCGAGAGACCCAGTACTTC.

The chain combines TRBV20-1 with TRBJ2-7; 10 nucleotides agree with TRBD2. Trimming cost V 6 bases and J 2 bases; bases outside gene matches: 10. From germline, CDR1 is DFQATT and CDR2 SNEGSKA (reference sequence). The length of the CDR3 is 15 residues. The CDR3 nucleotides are TGCAGTGCGGCTAGCGGGAGTCTATCTCCCTACGAGCAGTACTTC. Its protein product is CSAASGSLSPYEQYF.

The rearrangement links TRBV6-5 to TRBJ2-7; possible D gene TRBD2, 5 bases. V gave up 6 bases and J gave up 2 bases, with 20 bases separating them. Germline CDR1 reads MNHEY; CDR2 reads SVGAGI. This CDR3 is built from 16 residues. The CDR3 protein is CASSHGLVRAPYEQYF. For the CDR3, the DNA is TGTGCCAGCAGCCATGGCCTCGTGCGGGCGCCCTACGAGCAGTACTTC.